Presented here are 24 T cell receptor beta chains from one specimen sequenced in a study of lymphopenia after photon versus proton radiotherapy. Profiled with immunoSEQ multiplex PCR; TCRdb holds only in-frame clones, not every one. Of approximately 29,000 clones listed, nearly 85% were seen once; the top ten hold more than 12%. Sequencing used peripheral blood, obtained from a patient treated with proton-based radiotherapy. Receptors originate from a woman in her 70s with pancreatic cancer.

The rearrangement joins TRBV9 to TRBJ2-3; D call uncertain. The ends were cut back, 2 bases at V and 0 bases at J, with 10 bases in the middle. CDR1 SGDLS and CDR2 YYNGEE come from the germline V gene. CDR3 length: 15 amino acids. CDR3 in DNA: TGTGCCAGCAGCGTTGGTCCGGATAGCACAGATACGCAGTATTTT. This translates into CASSVGPDSTDTQYF.

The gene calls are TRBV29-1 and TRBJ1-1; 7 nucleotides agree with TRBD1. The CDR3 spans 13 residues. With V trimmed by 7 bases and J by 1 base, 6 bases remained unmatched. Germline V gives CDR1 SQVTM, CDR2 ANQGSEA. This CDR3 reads CSGNRQGNTEAFF. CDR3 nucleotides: TGCAGCGGGAATAGACAGGGGAACACTGAAGCTTTCTTT.

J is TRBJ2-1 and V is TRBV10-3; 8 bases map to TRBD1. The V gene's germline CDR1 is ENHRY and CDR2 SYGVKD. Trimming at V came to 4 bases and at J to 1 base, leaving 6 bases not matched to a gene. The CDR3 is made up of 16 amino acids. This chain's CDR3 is CAISGQGTYSYNEQFF. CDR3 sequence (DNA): TGTGCCATCAGTGGACAGGGGACATATTCCTACAATGAGCAGTTCTTC.

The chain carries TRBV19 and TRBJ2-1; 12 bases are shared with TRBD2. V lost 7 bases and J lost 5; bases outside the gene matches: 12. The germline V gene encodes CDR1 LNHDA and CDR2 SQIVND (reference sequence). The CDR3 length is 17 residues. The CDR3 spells CASKDVPGLAGNNEQFF. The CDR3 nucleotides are TGTGCCAGTAAGGATGTACCTGGACTAGCGGGGAACAATGAGCAGTTCTTC.

The CDR3 DNA is TGTGCCAGCAGTGAAGCGACGCGGGTCTCTGGAAACACCATATATTTT. Encoded protein: CASSEATRVSGNTIYF. This rearrangement joins TRBV2 to TRBJ1-3; D is uncertain. Trimming shortened V by 0 bases and J by 0 bases, and 9 bases separated the two germline ends. The CDR3 length is 16 residues. The germline V gene has CDR1 SNHLY and CDR2 FYNNEI.

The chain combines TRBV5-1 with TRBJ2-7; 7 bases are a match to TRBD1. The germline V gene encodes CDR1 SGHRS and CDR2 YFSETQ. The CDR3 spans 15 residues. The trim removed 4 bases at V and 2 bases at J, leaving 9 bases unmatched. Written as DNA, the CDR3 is TGCGCCAGCAGCAAGTGGACAGGTGGGCCCTACGAGCAGTACTTC. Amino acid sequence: CASSKWTGGPYEQYF.

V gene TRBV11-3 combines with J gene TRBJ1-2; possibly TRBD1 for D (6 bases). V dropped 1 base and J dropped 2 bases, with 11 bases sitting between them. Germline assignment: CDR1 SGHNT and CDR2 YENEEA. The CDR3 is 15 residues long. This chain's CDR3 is CASSLVEGTNYGYTF. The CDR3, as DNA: TGTGCCAGCAGCTTAGTAGAAGGGACAAACTATGGCTACACCTTC. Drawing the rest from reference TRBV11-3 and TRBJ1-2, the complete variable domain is EAGVVQSPRYKIIEKKQPVAFWCNPISGHNTLYWYLQNLGQGPELLIRYENEEAVDDSQLPKDRFSAERLKGVDSTLKIQPAELGDSAVYLCASSLVEGTNYGYTFGSGTRLTVV.

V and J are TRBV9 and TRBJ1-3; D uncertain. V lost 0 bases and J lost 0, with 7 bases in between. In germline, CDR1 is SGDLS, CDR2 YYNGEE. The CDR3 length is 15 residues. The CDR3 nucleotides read TGTGCCAGCAGCGTAGGGGAGAGCTCTGGAAACACCATATATTTT. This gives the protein CASSVGESSGNTIYF.

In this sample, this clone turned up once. CDR3 nucleotides: TGTGCCAGCAGTCGTGGGGGGGCGGAAGAATCTGCTGAAGCTTTCTTT. Protein: CASSRGGAEESAEAFF. V gene TRBV28 combines with J gene TRBJ1-1; D is possibly TRBD1 (6 bases). Germline CDR1 is MDHEN and CDR2 is SYDVKM. The V and J ends lost 5 bases and 6 bases respectively, with 22 bases between them. The CDR3 has 16 amino acids.

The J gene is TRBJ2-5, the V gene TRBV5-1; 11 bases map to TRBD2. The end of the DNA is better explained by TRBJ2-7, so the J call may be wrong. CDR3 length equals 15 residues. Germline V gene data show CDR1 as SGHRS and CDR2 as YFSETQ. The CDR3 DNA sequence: TGCGCCAGCAGCATCTCTAGCGGGGGGCCCATCGAGCAGTACTTC. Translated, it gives CASSISSGGPIEQYF.

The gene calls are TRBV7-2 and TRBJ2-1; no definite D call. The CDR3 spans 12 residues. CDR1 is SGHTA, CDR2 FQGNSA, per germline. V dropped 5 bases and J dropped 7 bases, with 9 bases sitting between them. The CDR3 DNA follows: TGTGCCAGCAGCCGCGAGAGGAATGAGCAGTTCTTC. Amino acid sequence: CASSRERNEQFF.

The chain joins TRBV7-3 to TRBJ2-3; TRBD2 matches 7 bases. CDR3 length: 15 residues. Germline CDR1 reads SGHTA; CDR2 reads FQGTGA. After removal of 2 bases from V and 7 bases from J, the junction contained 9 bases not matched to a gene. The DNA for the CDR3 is TGTGCCAGCAGCTTAGCGGCGGGAGCCGGACATACGCAGTATTTT. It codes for CASSLAAGAGHTQYF.

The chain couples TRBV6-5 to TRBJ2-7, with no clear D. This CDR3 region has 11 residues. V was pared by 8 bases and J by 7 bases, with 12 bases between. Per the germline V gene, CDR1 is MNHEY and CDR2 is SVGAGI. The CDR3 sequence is CASGIPGEQYF. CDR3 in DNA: TGTGCCAGCGGTATACCTGGGGAGCAGTACTTC.

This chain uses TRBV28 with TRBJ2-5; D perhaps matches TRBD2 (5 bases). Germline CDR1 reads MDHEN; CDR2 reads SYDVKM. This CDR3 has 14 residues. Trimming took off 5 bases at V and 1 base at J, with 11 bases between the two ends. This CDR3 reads CASSPYGVQETQYF. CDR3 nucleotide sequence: TGTGCCAGCAGTCCGTACGGGGTCCAAGAGACCCAGTACTTC.

In DNA form, the CDR3 reads TGTGCCAGCAGCTCGCAGGGTATCATTAGTGATGGCTACACCTTC. Residues: CASSSQGIISDGYTF. The chain couples TRBV13 to TRBJ1-2; D might be TRBD1 (5 bases). Trimming took off 4 bases at V and 6 bases at J, with 18 bases between the two ends. The germline V gene has CDR1 PRHDT and CDR2 FYEKMQ (reference sequence). The CDR3 sequence is 15 residues long.

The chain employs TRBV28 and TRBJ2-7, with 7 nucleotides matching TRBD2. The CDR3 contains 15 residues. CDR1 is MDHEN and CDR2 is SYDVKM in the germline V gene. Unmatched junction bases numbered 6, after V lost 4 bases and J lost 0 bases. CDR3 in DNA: TGTGCCAGCAGTTCCGGGACTACCCCCTCCTACGAGCAGTACTTC. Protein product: CASSSGTTPSYEQYF.

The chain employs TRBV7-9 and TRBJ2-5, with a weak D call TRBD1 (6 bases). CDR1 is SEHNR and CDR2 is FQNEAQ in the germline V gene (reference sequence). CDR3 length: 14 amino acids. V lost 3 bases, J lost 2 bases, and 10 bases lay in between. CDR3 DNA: TGTGCCAGCAGCTTGACAGGATATCAAGAGACCCAGTACTTC. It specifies CASSLTGYQETQYF.

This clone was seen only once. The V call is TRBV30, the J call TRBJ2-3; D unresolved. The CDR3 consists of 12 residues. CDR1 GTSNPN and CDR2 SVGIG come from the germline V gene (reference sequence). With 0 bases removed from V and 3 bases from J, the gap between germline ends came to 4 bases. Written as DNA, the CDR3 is TGTGCCTGGAGTGTTTGGACAGATACGCAGTATTTT. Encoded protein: CAWSVWTDTQYF.

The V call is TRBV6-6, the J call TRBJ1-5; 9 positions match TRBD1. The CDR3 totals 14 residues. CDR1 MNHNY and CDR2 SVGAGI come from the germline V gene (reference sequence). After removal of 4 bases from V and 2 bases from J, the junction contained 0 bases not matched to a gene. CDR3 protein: CASSWTGGNQPQHF. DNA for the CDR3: TGTGCCAGCAGTTGGACAGGGGGCAATCAGCCCCAGCATTTT.

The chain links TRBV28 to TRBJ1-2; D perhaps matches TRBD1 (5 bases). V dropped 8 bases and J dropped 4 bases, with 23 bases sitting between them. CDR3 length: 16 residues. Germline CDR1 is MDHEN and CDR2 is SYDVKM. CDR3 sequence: CASLYPGGTNFYGYTF. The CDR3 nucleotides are TGTGCCAGCCTTTACCCGGGGGGTACAAACTTCTATGGCTACACCTTC.

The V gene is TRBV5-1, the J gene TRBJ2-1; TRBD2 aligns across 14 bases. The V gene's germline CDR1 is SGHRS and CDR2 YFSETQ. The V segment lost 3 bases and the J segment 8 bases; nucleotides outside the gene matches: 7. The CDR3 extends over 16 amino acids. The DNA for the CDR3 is TGCGCCAGCAGCTCCGAGACTAGCGGGAGGGCAGATGAGCAGTTCTTC. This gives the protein CASSSETSGRADEQFF.

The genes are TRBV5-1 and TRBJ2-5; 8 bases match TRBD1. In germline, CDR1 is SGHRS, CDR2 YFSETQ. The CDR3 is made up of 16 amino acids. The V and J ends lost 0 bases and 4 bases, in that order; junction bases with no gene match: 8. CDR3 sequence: CASSLATGVFGETQYF. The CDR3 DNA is TGCGCCAGCAGCTTGGCGACAGGGGTATTCGGAGAGACCCAGTACTTC.

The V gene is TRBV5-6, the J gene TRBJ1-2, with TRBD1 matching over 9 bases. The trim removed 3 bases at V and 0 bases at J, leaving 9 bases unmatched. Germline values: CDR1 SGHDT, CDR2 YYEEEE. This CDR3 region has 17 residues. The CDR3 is CASSSRDRVFTNYGYTF. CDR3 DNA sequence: TGTGCCAGCAGCTCCCGGGACAGGGTCTTTACTAACTATGGCTACACCTTC.

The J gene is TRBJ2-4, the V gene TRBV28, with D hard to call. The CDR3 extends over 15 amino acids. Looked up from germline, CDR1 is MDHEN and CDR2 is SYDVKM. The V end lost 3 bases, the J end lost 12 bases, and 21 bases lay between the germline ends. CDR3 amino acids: CASSFAGRRLVSQYF. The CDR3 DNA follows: TGTGCCAGCAGTTTTGCCGGCAGACGTTTAGTTTCTCAGTACTTC. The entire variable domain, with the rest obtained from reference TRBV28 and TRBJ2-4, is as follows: DVKVTQSSRYLVKRTGEKVFLECVQDMDHENMFWYRQDPGLGLRLIYFSYDVKMKEKGDIPEGYSVSREKKERFSLILESASTNQTSMYLCASSFAGRRLVSQYFGAGTRLSVL.